The 9 T cell receptor beta chains listed next were all sequenced from one sample in a study of blood T cell repertoires in COVID-19. TCRdb's table, derived via immunoSEQ multiplex PCR, lists solely in-frame clones and lacks some. The sample has around 300,000 clones, around 90% seen once. Sample: PBMCs or T cells enriched from blood (not recorded which). The receptor source for this set is a man aged 25-45 years who had recovered from COVID-19.

The chain carries TRBV5-5 and TRBJ1-5; 8 positions match TRBD1. J gave up 1 base and V 3 bases, and 6 bases lay outside the gene matches. Germline V gene data show CDR1 as SGHKS and CDR2 as YYEKEE (reference sequence). The CDR3 loop spans 16 amino acids. In nucleotides, the CDR3 is TGTGCCAGCAGCTGGTCAGGGGGCTCGAGCAATCAGCCCCAGCATTTT. As protein: CASSWSGGSSNQPQHF.

The J gene is TRBJ2-3, the V gene TRBV18; a weak D match, TRBD2 (7 bases). Germline V lookup: CDR1 KGHSH, CDR2 LQKENI. Trimming removed 2 bases at V and 4 bases at J, with 16 bases between. This CDR3 has 16 residues. CDR3 protein: CASSPGGALPSDTQYF. As DNA, the CDR3 is TGTGCCAGCTCACCAGGGGGGGCTCTCCCCTCAGATACGCAGTATTTT.

The chain employs TRBV19 and TRBJ1-5; D is possibly TRBD1 (5 bases). Trimming stripped 9 bases from V and 1 base from J, with 7 bases between. Germline CDR1 and CDR2: LNHDA and SQIVND (reference sequence). The length of the CDR3 is 12 residues. The CDR3 region has the DNA TGTGCCAGCAGGGTAAGCAATCAGCCCCAGCATTTT. Amino acids: CASRVSNQPQHF.

The chain links TRBV5-1 to TRBJ2-7, with TRBD1 as a possible D gene (5 bases). Per the germline V gene, CDR1 is SGHRS and CDR2 is YFSETQ. The CDR3 has 15 residues. Trimming cost V 1 base and J 2 bases, with 13 bases left between them. CDR3 amino acids: CASSLLGVNPYEQYF. The CDR3 DNA reads as TGCGCCAGCAGCTTGTTAGGGGTTAATCCCTACGAGCAGTACTTC. Full variable domain (rest looked up from reference TRBV5-1 and TRBJ2-7): KAGVTQTPRYLIKTRGQQVTLSCSPISGHRSVSWYQQTPGQGLQFLFEYFSETQRNKGNFPGRFSGRQFSNSRSEMNVSTLELGDSALYLCASSLLGVNPYEQYFGPGTRLTVT.

The chain carries TRBV28 and TRBJ2-7; possibly TRBD1 for D (6 bases). The CDR3 is 15 residues long. The germline V and J ends were trimmed by 6 bases and 2 bases, with 17 bases remaining between them. Germline values: CDR1 MDHEN, CDR2 SYDVKM. CDR3 bases: TGTGCCAGCAGGGTGGACAGATCTTTGACCTACGAGCAGTACTTC. Translating it yields CASRVDRSLTYEQYF.

The rearrangement links TRBV10-3 to TRBJ2-7; maybe TRBD2 (5 bases). Germline V gene lookup returns CDR1 ENHRY and CDR2 SYGVKD. V was clipped by 5 bases and J by 7 bases, with 12 bases between them. The CDR3 contains 12 residues. CDR3 nucleotide sequence: TGTGCCATCAGTTGGGAGTCACGAGAGCAGTACTTC. It codes for CAISWESREQYF.

V gene TRBV10-1 combines with J gene TRBJ1-3, with TRBD1 as a possible D gene (5 bases). CDR1 WNHNN and CDR2 SYGVQD come from the germline V gene (reference sequence). The ends were cut back, 5 bases at V and 4 bases at J, with 12 bases in the middle. The CDR3 totals 14 residues. CDR3 sequence: CASSSGTAGNTIYF. CDR3 sequence (DNA): TGCGCCAGCAGTAGCGGGACGGCAGGAAACACCATATATTTT.

The CDR3 sequence is CASSYSTEGDEQYF. The CDR3 bases are TGTGCCAGCAGTTACTCCACTGAGGGCGACGAGCAGTACTTC. The rearrangement joins TRBV6-2 or TRBV6-3 to TRBJ2-7, with D maybe TRBD2 (5 bases). Trimming took off 0 bases at V and 5 bases at J, with 11 bases between the two ends. The CDR3 runs 14 residues. Per the germline V gene, CDR1 is MNHEY and CDR2 is SVGEGT.

This clone was detected only a few times. CDR3 sequence (DNA): TGCGCCAGCAGTCCCGACACCAACTATGGCTACACCTTC. This encodes CASSPDTNYGYTF. This chain uses TRBV10-2 with TRBJ1-2, with unresolved D. V was cut by 5 bases and J by 2 bases, with 9 bases left in between. Germline values: CDR1 WSHSY, CDR2 SAAADI. This CDR3 is built from 13 residues.